This entry describes one TCR beta chain. Clones were read by immunoSEQ multiplex PCR, and TCRdb kept only the in-frame ones, dropping some. This repertoire shows 250,000 to 350,000 clones, around nine tenths found once; its top ten account for roughly 4.1%. This record belongs to a study of blood T cell repertoires in COVID-19. The CDR3 length is 15 residues. V trimming: 1 base; J trimming: 4 bases; junction bases outside the gene matches: 5. Germline values: CDR1 SGHKS, CDR2 YYEKEE (reference sequence). Sequenced input: peripheral blood. This chain joins TRBV5-5 and TRBJ1-5; TRBD1 matches at 7 bases. The source of this sequence is a woman between 50 and 59 years old with active or convalescent COVID-19. CDR3 region: CASSLMPGGNQPQHF. The CDR3 nucleotides read TGTGCCAGCAGCTTGATGCCAGGGGGAAATCAGCCCCAGCATTTT.